The T cell receptor beta chain under discussion was sequenced for a study of naive and memory T cell subsets. Between the trimmed V and J ends, which lost 2 bases and 0 bases, there was a span of 11 bases. Germline-derived CDR1 and CDR2 are MNHNY and SVGAGI (reference sequence). This CDR3 is built from 15 residues. A UMI-containing oligonucleotide was joined by 3' ligation to the TCR cDNA template. This clonotype came up a few times. Its specificity is not known. Amplification of ligated cDNA took four PCR rounds with SP2 and nested alpha and beta constant primers. Blood and skin TCR RNA was reverse transcribed with alpha and beta constant primers. One entry per CDR3 protein results from TCRdb running MiXCR on the 5' RACE reads. This table holds about 48,000 distinct CDR3 sequences, 4.7% found once. Study conclusions and caveats: TCR transcript changes with activation or differentiation may affect this RNA method.

The gene calls are TRBV6-6 and TRBJ2-7; D might be TRBD2 (6 bases). This TCR came from a female donor in good health. This CDR3 reads CASSYPGALSYEQYF. The DNA for the CDR3 is TGTGCCAGCAGTTACCCGGGAGCGCTCTCCTACGAGCAGTACTTC.